Shown below are 7 T cell receptor beta chains from a single sample sequenced in a study of blood T cell repertoires in COVID-19. Some clones are missing from TCRdb's copy, which holds only in-frame ones; the method was immunoSEQ multiplex PCR. The repertoire consists of about 370,000 clones, with about 89% occurring once and the leading ten covering approximately 3%. The sample consisted of peripheral blood. The receptors stem from a woman between 25 and 40 years old with COVID-19, enrolled during active disease.

The CDR3 reads CASSLVAGHEQYV. The CDR3 coding sequence is TGTGCCAGCAGCTTAGTTGCGGGACACGAGCAGTACGTC. This chain connects TRBV11-3 to TRBJ2-7, with a possible D match to TRBD2 (6 bases). Trimming took 1 base from V and 5 from J, leaving 9 bases between them. Germline V gives CDR1 SGHNT, CDR2 YENEEA. The CDR3 sequence is 13 residues long.

This clone appeared a few times. The chain links TRBV7-9 to TRBJ1-2; 11 bases agree with TRBD1. V shed 4 bases, J shed 5 bases, and the junction held 3 bases outside the gene matches. The CDR3 is 14 residues long. From germline, CDR1 is SEHNR and CDR2 FQNEAQ (reference sequence). CDR3 sequence: CASSSGQGAYGYTF. CDR3 coding DNA: TGTGCCAGCAGCTCCGGACAGGGGGCATATGGCTACACCTTC.

This chain links TRBV18 with TRBJ1-1, with 11 bases lining up with TRBD1. The germline V gene has CDR1 KGHSH and CDR2 LQKENI. The CDR3 is 14 amino acids. V was pared by 7 bases and J by 7 bases, with 8 bases of the junction left unmatched. CDR3 nucleotides: TGTGCCAGCTGCCGGGACAGGGGGAGTCTTGAAGCTTTCTTT. It translates to CASCRDRGSLEAFF.

This rearrangement joins TRBV13 to TRBJ2-1; possible D gene TRBD2, 7 bases. Germline V gives CDR1 PRHDT, CDR2 FYEKMQ (reference sequence). The V and J ends lost 5 bases and 4 bases respectively, with 21 bases between them. The CDR3 runs 17 residues. The CDR3 region has the DNA TGTGCCAGCAGCAATTTGGATGGGGGGGCGGAGTACAATGAGCAGTTCTTC. As protein: CASSNLDGGAEYNEQFF.

The chain joins TRBV5-4 to TRBJ2-1, with 14 nucleotides matching TRBD2. CDR3 length: 16 amino acids. Germline assignment: CDR1 SGHNT and CDR2 YYREEE (reference sequence). V lost 4 bases and J lost 7; bases outside the gene matches: 7. For the CDR3, the DNA is TGTGCCAGCAGCCCGACTAGCGGGAGGGCGAGGAATGAGCAGTTCTTC. Its protein product is CASSPTSGRARNEQFF.

This chain connects TRBV7-9 to TRBJ2-7, with D possibly being TRBD1 (5 bases). In germline, CDR1 is SEHNR, CDR2 FQNEAQ (reference sequence). This CDR3 comprises 13 residues. V gave up 5 bases and J gave up 0 bases, with 8 bases separating them. Here the CDR3 reads CASSPGHSYEQYF. The DNA of the CDR3 is TGTGCCAGCAGCCCTGGACACTCCTACGAGCAGTACTTC.

This chain links TRBV6-9 with TRBJ2-5; 9 nucleotides agree with TRBD2. This CDR3 is built from 15 residues. J gave up 1 base and V 5 bases, and 5 bases lay outside the gene matches. Looked up from germline, CDR1 is MNHGY and CDR2 is SVAAGI. The DNA for the CDR3 is TGTGCCAGCAGTGAAACGACTAGCGGCCAAGAGACCCAGTACTTC. This encodes CASSETTSGQETQYF.